Below are 31 T cell receptor beta chains sequenced from a single sample in a study of early T cells in non-severe SARS-CoV-2 infection. TCRdb reprocessed the 5' RACE reads with MiXCR, giving one entry per CDR3 protein. Here the sample spans approximately 47,000 distinct CDR3 sequences, approximately 6% being singletons. This specimen consisted of whole blood, obtained at baseline. The source of these receptors is an adult who was a healthcare worker with PCR-confirmed SARS-CoV-2 infection or an uninfected control (not recorded which).

This clonotype was recorded at least ten times. The rearrangement links TRBV28 to TRBJ2-7, with D possibly being TRBD2 (5 bases). Germline CDR1 reads MDHEN; CDR2 reads SYDVKM. The CDR3 has 18 residues. V was shortened by 4 bases and J by 1 base, with 23 bases between the two germline ends. Written as DNA, the CDR3 is TGTGCCAGCAGTTCTCCTAGTCCTGGCGGGCGACGATCCTACGAGCAGTACTTC. This gives the protein CASSSPSPGGRRSYEQYF.

The sample holds a few counts of this clonotype. This sequence joins TRBV5-1 and TRBJ2-1, with D tentatively TRBD2 (5 bases). Germline values: CDR1 SGHRS, CDR2 YFSETQ. The CDR3 is 15 amino acids. V dropped 0 bases and J dropped 7 bases, with 14 bases sitting between them. The CDR3 region is CASSLVRGDGNEQFF. The CDR3 DNA follows: TGCGCCAGCAGCTTGGTTCGGGGAGATGGAAATGAGCAGTTCTTC.

This clonotype was counted ten times or more. The chain links TRBV27 to TRBJ2-7; 12 bases map to TRBD1. The ends lost 3 bases at V and 5 bases at J; junction bases unmatched: 11. The CDR3 totals 17 residues. The germline V gene encodes CDR1 MNHEY and CDR2 SMNVEV (reference sequence). CDR3 in DNA: TGTGCCAGCAGTTTTTCCCCACCGGGACAGGGGGCGAACGAGCAGTACTTC. It translates to CASSFSPPGQGANEQYF.

The chain links TRBV24-1 to TRBJ1-4; no definite D call. The V gene's germline CDR1 is KGHDR and CDR2 SFDVKD. The CDR3 spans 13 residues. Trimming took 4 bases from V and 7 from J, leaving 9 bases between them. This CDR3 is CATSEGSSEKLFF. CDR3 DNA sequence: TGTGCCACCAGTGAAGGTTCTAGTGAAAAACTGTTTTTT.

This clonotype came up a few times. As DNA, the CDR3 is TGTGCCAGCAGCTTAACAGGTGGTAGGGACGGGGAAGCTTTCTTT. It yields the protein CASSLTGGRDGEAFF. The rearrangement uses TRBV11-1 and TRBJ1-1; tentative D call: TRBD1 (5 bases). Germline CDR1 is SGHAT and CDR2 is FQDESV (reference sequence). This CDR3 is 15 amino acids long. V gave up 2 bases and J gave up 8 bases, with 18 bases separating them.

This clonotype was seen many times. The chain joins TRBV29-1 to TRBJ1-4, with D possibly TRBD1 on 5 matching bases. V shed 6 bases and J shed 8 bases, with 16 bases lying between them. Per germline, CDR1 SQVTM and CDR2 ANQGSEA. The CDR3 sequence is 13 residues long. This chain's CDR3 is CSVSGLLGEKLFF. CDR3 nucleotides: TGCAGCGTATCGGGGCTTCTCGGAGAAAAACTGTTTTTT.

The chain links TRBV5-1 to TRBJ2-7, with D hard to call. V was cut by 0 bases and J by 12 bases, with 10 bases left in between. This CDR3 is built from 11 residues. Germline CDR1 SGHRS, CDR2 YFSETQ. Here the CDR3 reads CASSLVGYPYF. CDR3 sequence (DNA): TGCGCCAGCAGCTTGGTGGGGTACCCGTACTTC. The whole variable domain, filled in from reference TRBV5-1 and TRBJ2-7, reads KAGVTQTPRYLIKTRGQQVTLSCSPISGHRSVSWYQQTPGQGLQFLFEYFSETQRNKGNFPGRFSGRQFSNSRSEMNVSTLELGDSALYLCASSLVGYPYFGPGTRLTVT.

This clonotype has more than one count but fewer than ten. The chain couples TRBV29-1 to TRBJ2-1; D is possibly TRBD2 (6 bases). CDR1 is SQVTM, CDR2 ANQGSEA, per germline. This CDR3 contains 13 residues. V was shortened by 6 bases and J by 8 bases, with 17 bases between the two germline ends. This chain's CDR3 is CSVLREMQDEQFF. CDR3 DNA: TGCAGCGTCCTACGGGAGATGCAGGATGAGCAGTTCTTC.

This clonotype was detected many times. The chain combines TRBV2 with TRBJ1-2, with D possibly TRBD1 on 6 matching bases. Germline V gene data show CDR1 as SNHLY and CDR2 as FYNNEI. The CDR3 totals 14 residues. The V and J ends lost 1 base and 3 bases respectively, with 9 bases between them. The CDR3 here is CASSEGAGDYGYTF. In DNA form, the CDR3 reads TGTGCCAGCAGTGAAGGGGCAGGGGACTATGGCTACACCTTC. The complete variable domain, with remaining parts taken from reference TRBV2 and TRBJ1-2, reads EPEVTQTPSHQVTQMGQEVILRCVPISNHLYFYWYRQILGQKVEFLVSFYNNEISEKSEIFDDQFSVERPDGSNFTLKIRSTKLEDSAMYFCASSEGAGDYGYTFGSGTRLTVV.

The J gene is TRBJ1-4, the V gene TRBV14, with 7 bases lining up with TRBD1. This CDR3 contains 16 residues. From germline, CDR1 is SGHDN and CDR2 FVKESK. With 1 base clipped from V and 11 bases from J, the junction kept 13 bases outside the gene matches. CDR3 region: CASSQADFWGRGKLFF. CDR3 DNA sequence: TGTGCCAGCAGCCAAGCAGATTTTTGGGGCAGGGGGAAACTGTTTTTT.

By frequency in the sample, this clonotype is large. This chain uses TRBV6-6 with TRBJ2-1; a weak D match, TRBD2 (5 bases). V dropped 5 bases and J dropped 1 base, with 9 bases sitting between them. This CDR3 is built from 14 residues. Germline V gives CDR1 MNHNY, CDR2 SVGAGI (reference sequence). Here the CDR3 DNA reads TGTGCCAGCAGTGACACTAGTTCCTACAATGAGCAGTTCTTC. Translating it yields CASSDTSSYNEQFF.

This clonotype was seen at least ten times. CDR3 nucleotide sequence: TGTGCCAGCAGTTTGGGTGGGCGGGACACCGGGGAGCTGTTTTTT. Amino acid sequence: CASSLGGRDTGELFF. The chain recombines TRBV28 with TRBJ2-2, with D perhaps TRBD2 (5 bases). This CDR3 has 15 residues. V was clipped by 3 bases and J by 3 bases, with 11 bases between them. Germline V gene lookup returns CDR1 MDHEN and CDR2 SYDVKM.

The sample holds many counts of this clonotype. This chain joins TRBV27 and TRBJ1-5; 11 bases are a match to TRBD1. This CDR3 has 17 amino acids. The V segment lost 7 bases and the J segment 4 bases; nucleotides outside the gene matches: 12. Germline V gives CDR1 MNHEY, CDR2 SMNVEV (reference sequence). The CDR3 nucleotides read TGTGCCAGCAATCCGGGACAGGGGGTCCCGAGGAATCAGCCCCAGCATTTT. Translated, it gives CASNPGQGVPRNQPQHF.

A few counts support this clonotype. The V gene is TRBV27, the J gene TRBJ2-3; 9 nucleotides align to TRBD2. CDR3 length: 15 amino acids. The V and J ends lost 2 bases and 9 bases, in that order; junction bases with no gene match: 9. The germline V gene encodes CDR1 MNHEY and CDR2 SMNVEV (reference sequence). The CDR3 DNA reads TGTGCCAGCAGTTTACCGGGACTAGCCGGTAGGACGCAGTATTTT. As protein: CASSLPGLAGRTQYF.

This chain joins TRBV10-3 and TRBJ2-7; TRBD1 matches 8 bases. CDR1 ENHRY and CDR2 SYGVKD come from the germline V gene. This CDR3 comprises 15 residues. The V and J ends lost 7 bases and 7 bases, in that order; junction bases with no gene match: 15. CDR3 loop: CAIKAQGALTPEQYF. For the CDR3, the DNA is TGTGCCATCAAGGCTCAGGGGGCCCTCACCCCGGAGCAGTACTTC.

The V call is TRBV28, the J call TRBJ2-5; D is undetermined. The CDR3 is 13 amino acids. Germline CDR1 and CDR2: MDHEN and SYDVKM. V gave up 1 base and J gave up 5 bases, with 8 bases separating them. DNA for the CDR3: TGTGCCAGCAGTTTATTAGGGCTGGAGACCCAGTACTTC. This translates into CASSLLGLETQYF.

This clonotype was observed at least ten times. This sequence joins TRBV1 and TRBJ1-2; the tabulated D call, TRBD1, remains unverified against the DNA. TRBV1 is a pseudogene locus. There are 13 residues in the CDR3. The CDR3 DNA sequence: TGCACCAGCAGCACTTCCGGGGCCGGGGGCTACACCTTC. Its protein product is CTSSTSGAGGYTF.

This clonotype was recorded at least ten times. This chain uses TRBV11-2 with TRBJ2-7; 11 nucleotides match TRBD2. The CDR3 has 17 residues. V shed 5 bases and J 4 bases; nucleotides not matched to a gene: 13. The germline CDR1 and CDR2 sequences are SGHAT and FQNNGV. CDR3 in DNA: TGTGCCAGCAGCCGCAATTTACTAGCGGGAGATTTTTACGAGCAGTACTTC. It codes for CASSRNLLAGDFYEQYF.

The rearrangement links TRBV15 to TRBJ2-1; 10 nucleotides agree with TRBD2. From germline, CDR1 is LNHNV and CDR2 YYDKDF (reference sequence). V shed 0 bases, J shed 5 bases, and the junction held 4 bases outside the gene matches. The CDR3 is 16 amino acids. The CDR3 region has the DNA TGTGCCACCAGCAGAGATCTCCTAGCGGGGGACAATGAGCAGTTCTTC. This gives the protein CATSRDLLAGDNEQFF.

The chain carries TRBV6-1 and TRBJ2-7; a weak D match, TRBD2 (5 bases). Germline CDR1 MNHNS, CDR2 SASEGT. CDR3 size: 12 residues. V was shortened by 4 bases and J by 5 bases, with 9 bases between the two germline ends. The CDR3 sequence is CASSVHGDEQYF. The CDR3 nucleotides are TGTGCCAGCAGTGTCCACGGGGACGAGCAGTACTTC.

The chain is built from TRBV5-4 and TRBJ2-5, with D perhaps being TRBD1 or TRBD2 (5 bases each). Trimming removed 4 bases from V and 1 base from J, with 11 bases in between. The germline gives CDR1 SGHNT, CDR2 YYREEE (reference sequence). This CDR3 has 14 residues. In nucleotides, the CDR3 is TGTGCCAGCAGCCCCGGGACCTTCCAAGAGACCCAGTACTTC. Translated: CASSPGTFQETQYF.

This clonotype turned up a few times. The CDR3 sequence is CASSQQANVLTF. The DNA for the CDR3 is TGTGCCAGCAGCCAGCAGGCCAACGTCCTGACTTTC. This rearrangement joins TRBV7-6 to TRBJ2-6, with D unclear. CDR1 SGHVS and CDR2 FNYEAQ come from the germline V gene. CDR3 length: 12 amino acids. V lost 5 bases and J lost 6, with 5 bases in between.

In this sample, this clonotype turned up many times. The gene calls are TRBV24-1 and TRBJ2-1; 9 bases agree with TRBD1. CDR1 and CDR2 from the germline V gene are KGHDR and SFDVKD. The V gene end was trimmed by 4 bases and the J gene end by 5 bases; junction bases not matched to a gene: 8. This CDR3 comprises 16 residues. The CDR3 sequence is CATSEPTGGSDNEQFF. The CDR3 nucleotides read TGTGCCACCAGTGAACCTACAGGGGGCTCGGACAATGAGCAGTTCTTC.

The chain carries TRBV7-9 and TRBJ1-1; tentatively, D is TRBD1 (5 bases). In germline, CDR1 is SEHNR, CDR2 FQNEAQ (reference sequence). The CDR3 length is 12 residues. V gave up 3 bases and J gave up 8 bases, with 10 bases separating them. The DNA of the CDR3 is TGTGCCAGCAGCTTGGGGCCACGGGAAGCTTTCTTT. This translates into CASSLGPREAFF.

The J gene is TRBJ1-5, the V gene TRBV5-4; a weak D match, TRBD1 (6 bases). The CDR3 extends over 15 amino acids. V was shortened by 1 base and J by 4 bases, with 12 bases between the two germline ends. Germline CDR1 reads SGHNT; CDR2 reads YYREEE (reference sequence). CDR3 in amino acids: CASSLWGGPNQPQHF. The CDR3 DNA is TGTGCCAGCAGCTTGTGGGGGGGCCCTAATCAGCCCCAGCATTTT.

This clonotype was detected ten times or more. The chain employs TRBV28 and TRBJ1-1; tentative D call: TRBD1 (5 bases). The length of the CDR3 is 12 residues. Germline CDR1 reads MDHEN; CDR2 reads SYDVKM. V was trimmed by 7 bases and J by 7 bases, leaving 13 bases between them. CDR3 nucleotide sequence: TGTGCCAGCACTACAAGGGGCGATGAAGCTTTCTTT. It translates to CASTTRGDEAFF.

This clonotype was found a few times. The rearrangement joins TRBV9 to TRBJ2-3; no reliable D call. Germline loops: CDR1 SGDLS, CDR2 YYNGEE. The V gene lost 0 bases and the J gene lost 6 bases, with 8 bases spanning the gap. The CDR3 is made up of 13 amino acids. The CDR3 DNA reads as TGTGCCAGCAGCGTAGTTTCTCTGGATACGCAGTATTTT. Its protein product is CASSVVSLDTQYF.

The CDR3 sequence is CSALNIGGGEQFF. The CDR3 DNA is TGCAGCGCCCTGAACATTGGGGGCGGTGAGCAGTTCTTC. The genes are TRBV29-1 and TRBJ2-1; D perhaps matches TRBD1 (6 bases). This CDR3 region has 13 residues. The V end lost 7 bases, the J end lost 9 bases, and 19 bases lay between the germline ends. The germline V gene has CDR1 SQVTM and CDR2 ANQGSEA.

This chain connects TRBV11-1 to TRBJ2-3; 7 bases are shared with TRBD1. Germline loops: CDR1 SGHAT, CDR2 FQDESV (reference sequence). The V segment lost 3 bases and the J segment 8 bases; nucleotides outside the gene matches: 11. The CDR3 totals 15 residues. Here the CDR3 DNA reads TGTGCCAGCAGCTTGAAATTCTCAGGGGGTGGTACGCAGTATTTT. Protein sequence: CASSLKFSGGGTQYF.

This rearrangement joins TRBV15 to TRBJ2-1; D not resolved. This CDR3 spans 15 amino acids. The V end lost 0 bases, the J end lost 0 bases, and 6 bases lay between the germline ends. CDR1 and CDR2 from the germline V gene are LNHNV and YYDKDF (reference sequence). CDR3 sequence (DNA): TGTGCCACCAGCAGAGATGGGCGCTCCTACAATGAGCAGTTCTTC. This codes for CATSRDGRSYNEQFF.

This clonotype was observed at least ten times. The J gene is TRBJ1-5, the V gene TRBV6-1; the D is unclear. Trimming removed 0 bases at V and 0 bases at J, with 9 bases between. Germline CDR1 is MNHNS and CDR2 is SASEGT. This CDR3 has 16 residues. The chain's CDR3 is CASSEAYSYSNQPQHF. The CDR3 DNA is TGTGCCAGCAGTGAAGCTTACAGTTATAGCAATCAGCCCCAGCATTTT.